This record covers a single T cell receptor beta chain. CDR3 length: 14 residues. V lost 2 bases, J lost 3 bases, and 3 bases stayed unmatched. The V gene's germline CDR1 is LGHNT and CDR2 FRNRAP. This specimen belongs to a study of cytomegalovirus exposure and HLA in healthy donors. The PCR contained 60 Vbeta and 13 Jbeta primers. The method was immunoSEQ multiplex PCR; TCRdb's version includes in-frame clones alone and lacks a portion of them. This table holds 40,000 to 55,000 clones, over 75% found once. The source is a boy aged 5-17 years in good health and CMV-seropositive. Sequencing was performed on PBMCs. The chain carries TRBV12-5 and TRBJ1-1; TRBD1 aligns across 7 bases. The CDR3 spells CASGLKGADTEAFF. As DNA, the CDR3 is TGTGCTAGTGGTTTGAAGGGGGCTGACACTGAAGCTTTCTTT.